The 6 T cell receptor beta chains below were found in one sample sequenced in a study of blood T cell repertoires in COVID-19. Measured with immunoSEQ multiplex PCR; TCRdb has only the in-frame clones, and not every one. The sample has 280,000 or so clones; about 88% are singletons. What was sequenced was peripheral blood. The receptors stem from a woman aged 55 to 70 with acute or convalescent COVID-19.

The chain links TRBV28 to TRBJ2-5; D unclear. Looked up from germline, CDR1 is MDHEN and CDR2 is SYDVKM. The length of the CDR3 is 14 residues. V dropped 5 bases and J dropped 1 base, with 11 bases sitting between them. CDR3 nucleotide sequence: TGTGCCAGCAGTCCCGGCGGAGCCCAAGAGACCCAGTACTTC. Its protein product is CASSPGGAQETQYF.

The V call is TRBV7-2, the J call TRBJ1-5, with 8 bases matching TRBD1. With 0 bases clipped from V and 16 bases from J, the junction kept 14 bases outside the gene matches. The germline CDR1 and CDR2 sequences are SGHTA and FQGNSA. This CDR3 is 15 amino acids long. This chain's CDR3 is CASSLATGARSPLHF. The CDR3 DNA reads as TGTGCCAGCAGCTTAGCGACAGGGGCTAGATCTCCGCTCCATTTT.

V is TRBV28 and J is TRBJ1-2; the D gene is possibly TRBD1 (5 bases). Germline CDR1 and CDR2: MDHEN and SYDVKM. CDR3 length equals 15 residues. Trimming took off 8 bases at V and 0 bases at J, with 16 bases between the two ends. The CDR3 nucleotides read TGTGCCAGCCCGCGCCGACAGCCCTCTAACTATGGCTACACCTTC. Its protein is CASPRRQPSNYGYTF.

This chain uses TRBV3-1 (or the pseudogene TRBV3-2) with TRBJ1-3; maybe TRBD1 (5 bases). The CDR3 runs 13 residues. Germline assignment: CDR1 LGHDT and CDR2 YNNKEL (reference sequence). V lost 4 bases and J 4 bases, leaving 8 bases between the germline ends. The CDR3 is CASSPGAGNTIYF. CDR3 sequence (DNA): TGTGCCAGCAGCCCTGGGGCGGGAAACACCATATATTTT.

The chain has TRBV6-5 and TRBJ2-7; TRBD1 is a possible D gene (5 bases). The CDR3 length is 14 residues. Deletions cut 2 bases from V and 5 bases from J, with 13 bases between. In germline, CDR1 is MNHEY, CDR2 SVGAGI. As DNA, the CDR3 is TGTGCCAGCAGTTACAGCAACCAGGGTAACGAGCAGTACTTC. As protein: CASSYSNQGNEQYF.

CDR3 bases: TGCAGCGTCACCAGCGCCTCCTACAATGAGCAGTTCTTC. Translated: CSVTSASYNEQFF. The rearrangement joins TRBV29-1 to TRBJ2-1; D is ambiguous. The length of the CDR3 is 13 residues. V was clipped by 6 bases and J by 0 bases, with 9 bases between them. The germline gives CDR1 SQVTM, CDR2 ANQGSEA.